The source of this T cell receptor beta chain is a study of T-cell memory formation after mild COVID-19 (dated by TCRdb to the early 2020s). Turning to the overall study: TCR sequence clusters from the two donors were largely donor specific. Longitudinal TCRalpha and TCRbeta repertoire sequencing tracked T-cell clones expanding and contracting after mild COVID-19 in a couple of donors. Two young, previously healthy adult volunteers, one female and one male, were included in the cohort. Study-wide findings and limitations: From day 15 to 85, contracting clones showed balanced CD4/CD8 phenotypes, whereas a second wave of clones that expanded from day 15 to 37 leaned towards CD4+. The detection of some responding clones in pre-infection memory suggests that pre-existing cross-reactive memory T cells joined the SARS-CoV-2 response. SARS-CoV-2 specificity of the second-wave clones peaking on day 37 was not confirmed. The study covered only a couple of mild cases, and larger cohorts including severe cases with pre-infection samples were considered necessary. Contracting CD4+ clones turned up mainly in the CM and EM memory subsets, whereas EMRA was where CD8+ clones were enriched.

Instrument on record: Illumina NovaSeq 6000. TCRalpha and TCRbeta cDNA libraries were built by 5'RACE with constant-segment primers, adding sample barcodes and unique molecular identifiers. RNA was extracted from every sample with Trizol reagent. Libraries were amplified in two PCR steps, with a second sample barcode and Illumina TruSeq adapters added in the second step. Sequencing of the libraries was done on an Illumina NovaSeq, producing 2 x 150 bp paired-end reads. The published analysis was carried out like this. Reads were demultiplexed and collapsed into UMI-guided consensus sequences with migec v1.2.7. Using mixcr v2.1.11, UMI consensuses were aligned to TRA and TRB V and J templates and then assembled into clonotypes. A clonotype was counted as expanded or contracted only when both edgeR and NoisET called the clonotype significant, with the noise models trained on biological replicates. For edgeR calls, a false discovery rate-adjusted p below 0.01 and a log2 fold-change threshold of 1 were applied. As an exploratory analysis of dynamics, PCA with hierarchical clustering was applied to max-normalized trajectories of the 1000 most abundant clonotypes. The CD4 or CD8 phenotype of responding clones was assigned using the separately sequenced CD4+ and CD8+ repertoires. The public reads were reanalyzed by TCRdb: fastp trimming at Q25, MiXCR alignment, in-frame beta chains only. One record per CDR3 amino acid sequence lists the most common genes and DNA. In this record, the V and J calls reflect TCRdb's handling and not the investigators' own analysis. The sample table records around 440,000 distinct CDR3 sequences; roughly 18% of these occur just once. The top ten clones comprise roughly 12% of the sample.

This clonotype was recorded a few times. Its binding antigen is unknown. Base qualities were left out, and no much larger clone turns up one base away. V sheds 5 bases and J sheds 11 bases, leaving 19 bases between their ends. From its cysteine to its phenylalanine, the CDR3 spans 13 amino acids. Only the CDR3 portion is preserved as DNA: 39 bases, with reading frame beginning at the first base. Per the germline V gene (reference sequence), MNHEY is the CDR1 and SMNVEV is the CDR2. Ficoll-Paque density gradient centrifugation was used to isolate PBMCs. This receptor was obtained from an adult woman who had mild COVID-19 (a few samples of this study predate the infection). The sample titles of this study are shuffled in the database, so cell type and time point are left out; the donor was told from shared clones. The V and J segments used are TRBV27 and TRBJ2-7, with no confident D gene call. Sequenced sample: PBMCs or a T cell subset sorted from them (not recorded which). The nucleotide sequence reads as follows: TGTGCCAGCAGTCCGAGTTCCGAGGTAGGGAAGTACTTC. It translates to CASSPSSEVGKYF.